A single sample gave rise to the 17 T cell receptor beta chains below, sequenced in a study of blood T cell repertoires in COVID-19. Repertoires were generated with immunoSEQ multiplex PCR, while TCRdb's copy carries only in-frame clones and drops some. This sample yields roughly 250,000 clones, of which around 82% are seen a single time; approximately 9% belongs to the top ten. Sequences were obtained from peripheral blood. The receptors originated from a human donor in a cohort sampled during active COVID-19.

The gene calls are TRBV12-5 and TRBJ1-1; maybe TRBD1 (6 bases). This CDR3 has 14 residues. Germline CDR1 is LGHNT and CDR2 is FRNRAP. The V end lost 2 bases, the J end lost 4 bases, and 11 bases lay between the germline ends. Here the CDR3 DNA reads TGTGCTAGTGGTTTGCAGGGGTTGGGCACTGAAGCTTTCTTT. It codes for CASGLQGLGTEAFF.

Comments on this clone: Germline is not matched at one junction end, which may reflect a read error. The chain has TRBV5-8 and TRBJ2-2; possibly TRBD1 for D (5 bases). Per the germline V gene, CDR1 is SGHTS and CDR2 is YDEGEE. The length of the CDR3 is 15 residues. CDR3 DNA sequence: TGTGCCAGCAGTTTGGTTCAGGGTTCCACCGGGGAGCTGTTTTTT. This translates into CASSLVQGSTGELFF.

The chain combines TRBV20-1 with TRBJ1-1, with TRBD1 as a possible D gene (6 bases). The CDR3 covers 15 residues. The V and J ends lost 6 bases and 8 bases respectively, with 25 bases between them. Germline V gives CDR1 DFQATT, CDR2 SNEGSKA (reference sequence). CDR3 sequence reads: CSASPGHDFVSEAFF. CDR3 sequence (DNA): TGCAGTGCGAGTCCGGGACACGACTTTGTTTCGGAAGCTTTCTTT.

The chain carries TRBV18 and TRBJ1-2; 7 bases fit TRBD1. V was pared by 4 bases and J by 4 bases, with 3 bases of the junction left unmatched. The CDR3 runs to 13 residues. The germline gives CDR1 KGHSH, CDR2 LQKENI. The CDR3 loop is CASSLRDSYGYTF. The DNA of the CDR3 is TGTGCCAGCTCACTACGGGACAGCTATGGCTACACCTTC.

The genes are TRBV29-1 and TRBJ2-3; 8 positions match TRBD2. CDR3 length: 15 amino acids. The germline V gene encodes CDR1 SQVTM and CDR2 ANQGSEA. V trimming: 4 bases; J trimming: 3 bases; junction bases outside the gene matches: 9. CDR3 protein: CSVGTTGLDTDTQYF. Here the CDR3 DNA reads TGCAGCGTTGGAACCACGGGACTAGATACAGATACGCAGTATTTT.

V gene TRBV27 combines with J gene TRBJ2-3; D unclear. The CDR3 has 14 amino acids. Germline assignment: CDR1 MNHEY and CDR2 SMNVEV (reference sequence). Trimming cost V 5 bases and J 2 bases, with 11 bases left between them. The CDR3 DNA follows: TGTGCCAGCAGTCCTACCTTTTCCACAGATACGCAGTATTTT. Amino acids: CASSPTFSTDTQYF.

This rearrangement joins TRBV19 to TRBJ2-2; 13 nucleotides match TRBD2. Losses at the gene ends were 6 bases for V and 4 bases for J; bases not matched to a gene: 2. Germline V gene lookup returns CDR1 LNHDA and CDR2 SQIVND (reference sequence). CDR3 size: 15 residues. CDR3 region: CASRRTSGSTGELFF. The DNA of the CDR3 is TGTGCCAGTAGAAGGACTAGCGGGAGCACCGGGGAGCTGTTTTTT.

This clone was recorded only once. This chain's CDR3 is CASSLSGRWNEQFF. CDR3 nucleotide sequence: TGTGCCAGCAGCCTGAGCGGGAGGTGGAATGAGCAGTTCTTC. The gene calls are TRBV11-3 and TRBJ2-1, with 9 positions matching TRBD2. Germline loops: CDR1 SGHNT, CDR2 YENEEA. The CDR3 is 14 residues long. J was trimmed by 7 bases and V by 5 bases; bases with no gene match: 6.

The V call is TRBV28, the J call TRBJ2-1; 16 bases are a match to TRBD2. Germline V gives CDR1 MDHEN, CDR2 SYDVKM. CDR3 length: 15 amino acids. V gave up 4 bases and J gave up 7 bases; unmatched junction bases: 1. In nucleotides, the CDR3 is TGTGCCAGCAGTTCGGGACTAGCGGGAGGGAATGAGCAGTTCTTC. Translating gives CASSSGLAGGNEQFF.

CDR3 amino acids: CASSPPGVYPNEQYF. The CDR3 DNA follows: TGTGCCAGCAGCCCCCCCGGGGTATATCCAAACGAGCAGTACTTC. The V gene is TRBV7-9, the J gene TRBJ2-7, with a tentative D call TRBD2 (5 bases). Deletions cut 5 bases from V and 5 bases from J, with 19 bases between. The CDR3 is 15 residues long. Germline V gene sequence: CDR1 SEHNR, CDR2 FQNEAQ (reference sequence).

The J gene is TRBJ1-2, the V gene TRBV6-6; weak D call: TRBD1 (5 bases). V was shortened by 2 bases and J by 6 bases, with 10 bases between the two germline ends. CDR3 length: 13 residues. CDR1 is MNHNY, CDR2 SVGAGI, per germline (reference sequence). The DNA for the CDR3 is TGTGCCAGCAGTTACACGACGGGGGATGGCTACACCTTC. Protein sequence: CASSYTTGDGYTF.

The chain employs TRBV5-1 and TRBJ1-2; D gene ambiguous. CDR3 length: 15 residues. V was cut by 1 base and J by 7 bases, with 17 bases left in between. Germline-derived CDR1 and CDR2 are SGHRS and YFSETQ. This chain's CDR3 is CASSLSAVLGSGYTF. The DNA for the CDR3 is TGCGCCAGCAGCTTGTCGGCAGTACTAGGCTCTGGCTACACCTTC.

This chain joins TRBV6-5 and TRBJ1-1; D gene unclear. With 7 bases removed from V and 6 bases from J, the gap between germline ends came to 15 bases. Per germline, CDR1 MNHEY and CDR2 SVGAGI. This CDR3 region has 13 residues. CDR3 amino acids: CASNSRGRSEAFF. DNA for the CDR3: TGTGCCAGCAACTCACGCGGAAGGTCTGAAGCTTTCTTT.

This sequence joins TRBV27 and TRBJ1-2; D unresolved. Germline V CDR1 and CDR2: MNHEY, SMNVEV (reference sequence). The V end lost 4 bases, the J end lost 2 bases, and 8 bases lay between the germline ends. CDR3 length: 13 residues. The CDR3 here is CASSSVRNYGYTF. CDR3 nucleotides: TGTGCCAGCAGTTCGGTACGGAACTATGGCTACACCTTC.

This chain connects TRBV27 to TRBJ2-7; possibly TRBD2 for D (7 bases). V shed 4 bases and J shed 5 bases, with 12 bases lying between them. Germline V gives CDR1 MNHEY, CDR2 SMNVEV (reference sequence). The CDR3 loop spans 13 amino acids. CDR3 region: CASSWGGYNEQYF. The CDR3 bases are TGTGCCAGCAGTTGGGGGGGCTACAACGAGCAGTACTTC.

The chain joins TRBV10-2 to TRBJ2-3; 7 positions match TRBD1. The CDR3 runs to 13 residues. CDR1 and CDR2 from the germline V gene are WSHSY and SAAADI. V was pared by 4 bases and J by 7 bases, with 5 bases of the junction left unmatched. CDR3 in DNA: TGCGCCAGCAGTGGACAGGGATTGAATACGCAGTATTTT. Residues: CASSGQGLNTQYF.

The rearrangement joins TRBV21-1 to TRBJ2-7; TRBD1, the table's D call, lacks a check against the DNA. TRBV21-1 is reported as a pseudogene. The CDR3 runs 14 residues. Here the CDR3 reads CASSKARWHYEQYF. CDR3 sequence (DNA): TGTGCCAGCAGCAAAGCCAGGTGGCACTACGAGCAGTACTTC.